This TCR beta chain is from a study of cytotoxic CD8 clonotypes in ibrutinib-treated CLL. On the study more broadly: Per sample, productive templates averaged approximately 260,000 and productive rearrangements averaged 94,082. Study-level results: Whereas clonality rose at ibrutinib response, it declined toward baseline at progression.

The CDR3 is made up of 16 amino acids. Looked up from germline, CDR1 is MRHNA and CDR2 is SNTAGT. Trimming took 2 bases from V and 0 from J; bases not matched to a gene: 7. Approximately 2.2 micrograms of genomic DNA, which was extracted from cryopreserved PBMCs, served as the material used for the TCR beta libraries. Clones were sequenced by immunoSEQ multiplex PCR, and TCRdb holds only the in-frame ones, with some missing. Counted here are about 150,000 clones, around three quarters occurring once; the ten biggest clones make up 9.5% to 15%. Turning to this clone: The antigen is not known.

The material sequenced was PBMCs, taken after 12 months of ibrutinib treatment. This receptor was identified in a human donor with chronic lymphocytic leukemia. The V gene is TRBV6-4, the J gene TRBJ2-7, with 7 bases matching TRBD1. CDR3 in DNA: TGTGCCAGCAGTGACCCCCAGACAGGGAGCTCCTACGAGCAGTACTTC. Protein product: CASSDPQTGSSYEQYF.